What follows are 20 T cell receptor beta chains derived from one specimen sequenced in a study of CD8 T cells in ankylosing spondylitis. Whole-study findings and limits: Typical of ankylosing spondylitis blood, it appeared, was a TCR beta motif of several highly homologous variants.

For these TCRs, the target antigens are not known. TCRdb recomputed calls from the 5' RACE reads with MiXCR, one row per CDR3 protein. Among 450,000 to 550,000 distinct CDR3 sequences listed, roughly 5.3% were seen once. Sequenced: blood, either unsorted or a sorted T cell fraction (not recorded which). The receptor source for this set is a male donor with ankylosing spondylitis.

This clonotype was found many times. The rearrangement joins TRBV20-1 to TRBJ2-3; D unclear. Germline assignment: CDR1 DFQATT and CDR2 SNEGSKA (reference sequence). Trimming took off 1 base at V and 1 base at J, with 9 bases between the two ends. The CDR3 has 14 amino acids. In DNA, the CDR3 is TGCAGTGCTAGAGCGGAGCCGGGCACAGATACGCAGTATTTT. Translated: CSARAEPGTDTQYF.

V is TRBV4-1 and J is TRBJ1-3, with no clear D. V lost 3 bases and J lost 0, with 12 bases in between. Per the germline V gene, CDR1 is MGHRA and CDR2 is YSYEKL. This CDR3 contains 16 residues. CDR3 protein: CASSHPTVDSGNTIYF. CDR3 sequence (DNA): TGCGCCAGCAGCCACCCGACGGTAGACTCTGGAAACACCATATATTTT.

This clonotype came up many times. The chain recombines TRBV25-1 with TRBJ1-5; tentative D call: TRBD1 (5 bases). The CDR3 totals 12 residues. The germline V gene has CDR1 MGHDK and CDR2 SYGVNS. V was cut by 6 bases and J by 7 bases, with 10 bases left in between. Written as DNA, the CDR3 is TGTGCCAGCAGCAAAACAGGACAGCCCCAGCATTTT. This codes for CASSKTGQPQHF. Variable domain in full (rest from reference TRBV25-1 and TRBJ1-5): EADIYQTPRYLVIGTGKKITLECSQTMGHDKMYWYQQDPGMELHLIHYSYGVNSTEKGDLSSESTVSRIRTEHFPLTLESARPSHTSQYLCASSKTGQPQHFGDGTRLSIL.

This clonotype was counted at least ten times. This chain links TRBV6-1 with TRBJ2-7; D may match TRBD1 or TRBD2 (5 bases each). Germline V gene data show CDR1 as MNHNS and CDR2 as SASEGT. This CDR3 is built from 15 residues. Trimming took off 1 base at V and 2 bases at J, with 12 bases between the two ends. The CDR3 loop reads CASSEVPGPAYEQYF. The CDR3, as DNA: TGTGCCAGCAGTGAAGTCCCGGGGCCCGCCTACGAGCAGTACTTC.

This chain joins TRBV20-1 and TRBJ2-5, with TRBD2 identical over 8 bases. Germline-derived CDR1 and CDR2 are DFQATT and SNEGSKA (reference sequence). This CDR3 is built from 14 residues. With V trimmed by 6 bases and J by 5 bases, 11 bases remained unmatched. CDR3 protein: CSATRGSGMETQYF. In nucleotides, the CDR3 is TGCAGTGCCACCCGGGGTAGCGGGATGGAGACCCAGTACTTC.

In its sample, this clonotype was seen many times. Here the CDR3 DNA reads TGCGCCAGCAGCTTGGTAGGAGGCGGGGAGCTGTTTTTT. Its translation: CASSLVGGGELFF. This chain uses TRBV5-1 with TRBJ2-2; D may be TRBD2 (5 bases). The CDR3 has 13 residues. V lost 0 bases and J 7 bases, leaving 7 bases between the germline ends. From germline, CDR1 is SGHRS and CDR2 YFSETQ.

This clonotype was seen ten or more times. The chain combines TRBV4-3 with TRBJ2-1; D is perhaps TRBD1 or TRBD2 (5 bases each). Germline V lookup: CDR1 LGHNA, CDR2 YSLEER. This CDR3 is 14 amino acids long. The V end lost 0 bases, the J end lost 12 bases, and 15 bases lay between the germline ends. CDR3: CASSQDRPTGGQFF. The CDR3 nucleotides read TGCGCCAGCAGCCAAGATCGCCCCACTGGGGGGCAGTTCTTC.

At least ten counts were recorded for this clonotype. The CDR3 DNA sequence: TGTGCCAGCAGTTTGGGTCCCGAGCAGTACTTC. Translating gives CASSLGPEQYF. The chain is built from TRBV12-3 or TRBV12-4 and TRBJ2-7; D is unresolved. V lost 3 bases to trimming and J lost 6 bases, with 6 bases between them. The CDR3 runs 11 residues.

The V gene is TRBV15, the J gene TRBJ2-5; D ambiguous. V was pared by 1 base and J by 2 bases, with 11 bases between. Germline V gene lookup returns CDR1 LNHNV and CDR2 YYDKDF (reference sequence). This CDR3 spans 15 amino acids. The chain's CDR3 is CATSRVVWIQETQYF. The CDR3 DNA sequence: TGTGCCACCAGCAGAGTTGTATGGATACAAGAGACCCAGTACTTC.

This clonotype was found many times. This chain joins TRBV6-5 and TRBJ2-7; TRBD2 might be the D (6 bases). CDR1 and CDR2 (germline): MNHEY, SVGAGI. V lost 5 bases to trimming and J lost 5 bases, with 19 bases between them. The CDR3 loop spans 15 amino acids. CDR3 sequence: CASSTRDWRIDEQYF. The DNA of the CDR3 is TGTGCCAGCAGTACTCGGGACTGGAGGATAGACGAGCAGTACTTC.

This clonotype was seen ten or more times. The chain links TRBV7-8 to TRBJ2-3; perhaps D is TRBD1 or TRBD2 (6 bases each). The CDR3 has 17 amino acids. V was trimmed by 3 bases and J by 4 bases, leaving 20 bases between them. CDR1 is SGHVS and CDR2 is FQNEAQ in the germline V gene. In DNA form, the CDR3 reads TGTGCCAGCAGCTTGGGGCCAGGGGTTGGGGAGGCAGATACGCAGTATTTT. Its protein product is CASSLGPGVGEADTQYF.

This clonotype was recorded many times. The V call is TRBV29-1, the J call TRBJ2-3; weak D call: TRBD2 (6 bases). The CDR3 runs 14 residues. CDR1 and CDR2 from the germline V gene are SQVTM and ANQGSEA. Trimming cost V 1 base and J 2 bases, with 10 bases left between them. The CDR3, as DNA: TGCAGCGTTGAAGGAGGACTAAACACAGATACGCAGTATTTT. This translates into CSVEGGLNTDTQYF.

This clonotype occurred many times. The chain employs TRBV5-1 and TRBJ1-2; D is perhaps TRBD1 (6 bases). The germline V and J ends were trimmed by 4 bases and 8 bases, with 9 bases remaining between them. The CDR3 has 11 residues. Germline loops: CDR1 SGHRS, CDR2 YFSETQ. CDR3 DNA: TGCGCCAGCAGCCCTGGGGGCGGCTACACCTTC. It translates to CASSPGGGYTF.

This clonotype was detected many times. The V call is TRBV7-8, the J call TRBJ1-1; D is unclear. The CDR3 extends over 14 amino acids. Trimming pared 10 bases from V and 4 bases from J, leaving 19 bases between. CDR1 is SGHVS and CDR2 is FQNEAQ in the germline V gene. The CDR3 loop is CATATAVGGTEAFF. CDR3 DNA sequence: TGTGCCACGGCAACTGCAGTGGGTGGCACTGAAGCTTTCTTT.

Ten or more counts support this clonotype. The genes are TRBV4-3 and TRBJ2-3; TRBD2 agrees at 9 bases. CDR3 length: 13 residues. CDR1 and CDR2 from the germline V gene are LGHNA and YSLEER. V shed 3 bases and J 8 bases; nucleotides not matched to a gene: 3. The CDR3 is CASSQVTSGTQYF. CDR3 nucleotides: TGCGCCAGCAGCCAGGTGACTAGCGGTACGCAGTATTTT.

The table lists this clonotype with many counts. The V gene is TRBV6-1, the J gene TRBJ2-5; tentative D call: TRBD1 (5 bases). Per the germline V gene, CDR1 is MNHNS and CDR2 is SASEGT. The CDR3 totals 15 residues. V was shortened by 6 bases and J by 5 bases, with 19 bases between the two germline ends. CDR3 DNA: TGTGCCAGCAGAAAAGGGGCGACCCGTGATGAGACCCAGTACTTC. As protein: CASRKGATRDETQYF.

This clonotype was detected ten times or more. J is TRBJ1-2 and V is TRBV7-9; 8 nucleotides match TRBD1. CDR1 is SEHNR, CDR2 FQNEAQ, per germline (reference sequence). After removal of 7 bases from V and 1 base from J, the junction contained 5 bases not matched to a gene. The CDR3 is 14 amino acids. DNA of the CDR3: TGTGCCAGCACACTGACAGGGGTTAACTATGGCTACACCTTC. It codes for CASTLTGVNYGYTF. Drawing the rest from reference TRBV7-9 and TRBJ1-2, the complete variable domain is DTGVSQNPRHKITKRGQNVTFRCDPISEHNRLYWYRQTLGQGPEFLTYFQNEAQLEKSRLLSDRFSAERPKGSFSTLEIQRTEQGDSAMYLCASTLTGVNYGYTFGSGTRLTVV.

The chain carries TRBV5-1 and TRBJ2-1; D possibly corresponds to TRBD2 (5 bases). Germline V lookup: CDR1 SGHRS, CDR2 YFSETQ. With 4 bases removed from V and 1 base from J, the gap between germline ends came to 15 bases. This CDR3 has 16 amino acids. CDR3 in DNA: TGCGCCAGCAGCCCCTACGGGGTAGCATCCTACAATGAGCAGTTCTTC. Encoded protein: CASSPYGVASYNEQFF.

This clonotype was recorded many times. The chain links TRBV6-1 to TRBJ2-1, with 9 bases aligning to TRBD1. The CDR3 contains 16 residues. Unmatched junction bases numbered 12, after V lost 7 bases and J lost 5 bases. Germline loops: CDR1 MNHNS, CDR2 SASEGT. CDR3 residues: CASTHLPGQGNNEQFF. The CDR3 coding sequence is TGTGCCAGCACCCACCTGCCGGGACAGGGTAACAATGAGCAGTTCTTC.

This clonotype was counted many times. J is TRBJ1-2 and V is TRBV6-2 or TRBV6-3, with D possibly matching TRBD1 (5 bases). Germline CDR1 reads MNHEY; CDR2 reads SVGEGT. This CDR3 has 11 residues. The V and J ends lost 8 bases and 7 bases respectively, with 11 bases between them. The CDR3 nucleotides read TGTGCCAGCGCCCCGGGACCTGGCTACACCTTC. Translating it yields CASAPGPGYTF.